This T cell receptor beta chain was captured by sequencing in a study of beta chain features in type 1 diabetes. Sorting produced populations that all topped 95% purity. Study results and caveats: Patients with type 1 diabetes showed fewer VDJ junction insertions and more deletions. Moderately but significantly shorter TCRB CDR3s were found in Type 1 diabetes patients in all four CD4+ subsets.

Only a few counts were recorded for this clone. Its antigen is still unknown. The authors reverse transcribed all of the isolated RNA, so sequencing captured expressed TCRB transcripts. Libraries were prepared by immunoSEQ multiplex PCR; TCRdb keeps only in-frame clonotypes and omits some of them. The table records nearly 700,000 clones, roughly an eighth of them present only once. The sample taken for sequencing was naive CD4+ T cells from blood. The receptor was derived from a man younger than 30 with type 1 diabetes.

CDR3: CASSSGRVDYGYTF. The CDR3 DNA is TGTGCCAGCAGCTCAGGGAGAGTGGACTATGGCTACACCTTC. The gene calls are TRBV6-5 and TRBJ1-2; D may be TRBD1 (5 bases). From germline, CDR1 is MNHEY and CDR2 SVGAGI. V was clipped by 6 bases and J by 3 bases, with 14 bases between them. The CDR3 extends over 14 amino acids.